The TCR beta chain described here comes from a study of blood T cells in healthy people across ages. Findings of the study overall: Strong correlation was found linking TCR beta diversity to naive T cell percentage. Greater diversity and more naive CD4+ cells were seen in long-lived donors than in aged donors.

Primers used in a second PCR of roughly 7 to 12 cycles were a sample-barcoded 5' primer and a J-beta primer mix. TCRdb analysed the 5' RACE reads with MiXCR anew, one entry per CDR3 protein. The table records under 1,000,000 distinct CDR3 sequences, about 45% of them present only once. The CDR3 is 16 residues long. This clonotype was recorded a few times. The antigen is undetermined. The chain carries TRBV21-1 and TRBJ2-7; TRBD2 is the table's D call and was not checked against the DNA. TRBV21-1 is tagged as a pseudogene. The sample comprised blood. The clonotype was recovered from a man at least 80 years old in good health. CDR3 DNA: TGTGCCAGCAGCTTCCAAGGACGAGCGAACTCCTACGAGCAGTACTTC. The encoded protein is CASSFQGRANSYEQYF.